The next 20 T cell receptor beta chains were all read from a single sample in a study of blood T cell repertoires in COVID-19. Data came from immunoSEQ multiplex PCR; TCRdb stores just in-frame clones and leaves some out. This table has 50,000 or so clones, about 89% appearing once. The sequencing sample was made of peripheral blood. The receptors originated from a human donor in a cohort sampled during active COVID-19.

This CDR3 is CASSRTSDYNEQFF. The DNA for the CDR3 is TGTGCCAGCTCAAGGACTAGCGACTACAATGAGCAGTTCTTC. The chain uses TRBV18 and TRBJ2-1; TRBD2 aligns across 9 bases. The V gene's germline CDR1 is KGHSH and CDR2 LQKENI. V gave up 5 bases and J gave up 3 bases; unmatched junction bases: 2. The CDR3 has 14 residues.

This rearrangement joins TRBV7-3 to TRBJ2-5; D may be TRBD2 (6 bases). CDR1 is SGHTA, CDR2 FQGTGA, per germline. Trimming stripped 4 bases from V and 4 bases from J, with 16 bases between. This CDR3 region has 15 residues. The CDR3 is CASSSGGTEGETQYF. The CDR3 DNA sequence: TGTGCCAGCAGCTCTGGGGGGACGGAAGGAGAGACCCAGTACTTC.

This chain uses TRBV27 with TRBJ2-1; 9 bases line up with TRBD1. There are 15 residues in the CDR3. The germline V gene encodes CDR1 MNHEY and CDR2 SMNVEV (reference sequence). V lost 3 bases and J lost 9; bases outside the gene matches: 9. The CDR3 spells CASSFLPRGQGEQFF. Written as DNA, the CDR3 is TGTGCCAGCAGTTTCCTCCCTAGGGGACAGGGTGAGCAGTTCTTC.

The CDR3 sequence: CASSESRASGANVLTF. CDR3 DNA sequence: TGCGCCAGCAGTGAGTCGCGGGCCTCCGGGGCCAACGTCCTGACTTTC. The genes are TRBV10-2 and TRBJ2-6; possible D gene TRBD2, 5 bases. Trimming pared 0 bases from V and 4 bases from J, leaving 10 bases between. Per the germline V gene, CDR1 is WSHSY and CDR2 is SAAADI. This CDR3 has 16 amino acids.

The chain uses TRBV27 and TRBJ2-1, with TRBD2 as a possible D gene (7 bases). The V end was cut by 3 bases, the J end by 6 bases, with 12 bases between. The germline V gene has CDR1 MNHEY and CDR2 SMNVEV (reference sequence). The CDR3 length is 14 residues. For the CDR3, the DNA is TGTGCCAGCAGTTTTCCCCGGGGGGCCAATGAGCAGTTCTTC. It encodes CASSFPRGANEQFF.

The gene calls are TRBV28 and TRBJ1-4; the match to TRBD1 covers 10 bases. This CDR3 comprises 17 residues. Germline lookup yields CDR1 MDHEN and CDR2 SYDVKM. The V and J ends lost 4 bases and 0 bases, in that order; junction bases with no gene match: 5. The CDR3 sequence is CASSSPGQGTTNEKLFF. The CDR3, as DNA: TGTGCCAGCAGTTCTCCGGGACAGGGGACAACTAATGAAAAACTGTTTTTT.

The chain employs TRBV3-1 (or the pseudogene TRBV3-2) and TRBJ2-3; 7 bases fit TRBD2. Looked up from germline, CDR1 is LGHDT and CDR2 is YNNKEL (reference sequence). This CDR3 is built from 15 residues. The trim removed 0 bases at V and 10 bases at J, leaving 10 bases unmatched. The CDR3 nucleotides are TGTGCCAGCAGCCAAGAAAAGGCTAGCGGCCAGGCGCAGTATTTT. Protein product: CASSQEKASGQAQYF.

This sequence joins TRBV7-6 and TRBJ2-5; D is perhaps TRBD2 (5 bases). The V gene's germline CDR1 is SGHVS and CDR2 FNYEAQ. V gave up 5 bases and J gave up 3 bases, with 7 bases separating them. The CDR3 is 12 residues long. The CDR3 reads CASSTREETQYF. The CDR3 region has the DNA TGTGCCAGCAGCACTAGAGAAGAGACCCAGTACTTC.

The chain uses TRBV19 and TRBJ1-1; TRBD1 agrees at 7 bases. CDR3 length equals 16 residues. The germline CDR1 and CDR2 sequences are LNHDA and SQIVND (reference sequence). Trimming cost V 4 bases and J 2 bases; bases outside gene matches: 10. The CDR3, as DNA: TGTGCCAGTAGTAGACGAAAACAGGGGTCTAACACTGAAGCTTTCTTT. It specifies CASSRRKQGSNTEAFF.

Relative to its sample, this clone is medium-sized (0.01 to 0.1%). The CDR3: CASSFLGEGLRDV. CDR3 sequence (DNA): TGTGCCAGCAGTTTTCTAGGGGAGGGCCTTCGGGACGTC. The rearrangement links TRBV6-2 or TRBV6-3 to TRBJ2-7; TRBD2 agrees at 7 bases. Germline V gene sequence: CDR1 MNHEY, CDR2 SVGEGT. The CDR3 has 13 residues.

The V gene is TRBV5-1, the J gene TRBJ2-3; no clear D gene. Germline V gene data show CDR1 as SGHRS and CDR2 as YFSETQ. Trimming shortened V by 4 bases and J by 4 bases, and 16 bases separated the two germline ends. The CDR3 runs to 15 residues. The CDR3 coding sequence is TGCGCCAGCAGCCCGGAGAGGCCATTCCCAGATACGCAGTATTTT. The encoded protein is CASSPERPFPDTQYF.

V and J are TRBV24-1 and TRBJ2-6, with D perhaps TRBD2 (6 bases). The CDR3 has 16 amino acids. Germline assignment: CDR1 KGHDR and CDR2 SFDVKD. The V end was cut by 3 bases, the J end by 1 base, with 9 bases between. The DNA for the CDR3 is TGTGCCACCAGTGATATGGGGGGATCTGGGGCCAACGTCCTGACTTTC. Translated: CATSDMGGSGANVLTF.

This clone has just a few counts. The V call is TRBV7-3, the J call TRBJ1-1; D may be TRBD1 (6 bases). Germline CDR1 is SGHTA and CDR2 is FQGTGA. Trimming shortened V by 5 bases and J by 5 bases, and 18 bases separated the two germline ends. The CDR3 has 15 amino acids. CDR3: CASSPSGRGGTEAFF. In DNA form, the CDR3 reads TGTGCCAGCAGCCCCTCCGGGAGGGGGGGTACTGAAGCTTTCTTT.

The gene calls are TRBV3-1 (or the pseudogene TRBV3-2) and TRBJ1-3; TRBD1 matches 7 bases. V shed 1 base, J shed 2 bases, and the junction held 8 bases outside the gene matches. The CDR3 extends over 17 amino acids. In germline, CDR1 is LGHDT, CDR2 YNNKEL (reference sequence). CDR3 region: CASSQVYRGTTGNTIYF. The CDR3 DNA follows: TGTGCCAGCAGCCAAGTCTACAGGGGAACCACTGGAAACACCATATATTTT.

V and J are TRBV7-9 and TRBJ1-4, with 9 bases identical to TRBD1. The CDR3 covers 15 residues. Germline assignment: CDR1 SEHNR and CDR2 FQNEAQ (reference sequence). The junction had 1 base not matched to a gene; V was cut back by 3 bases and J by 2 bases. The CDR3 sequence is CASSFGQGTNEKLFF. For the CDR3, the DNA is TGTGCCAGCAGCTTTGGACAGGGGACTAATGAAAAACTGTTTTTT.

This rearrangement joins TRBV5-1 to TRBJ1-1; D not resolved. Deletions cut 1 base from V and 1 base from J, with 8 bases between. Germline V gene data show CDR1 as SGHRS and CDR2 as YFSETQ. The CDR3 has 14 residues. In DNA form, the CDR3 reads TGCGCCAGCAGCTTGCAGGCTGCGAACACTGAAGCTTTCTTT. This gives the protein CASSLQAANTEAFF.

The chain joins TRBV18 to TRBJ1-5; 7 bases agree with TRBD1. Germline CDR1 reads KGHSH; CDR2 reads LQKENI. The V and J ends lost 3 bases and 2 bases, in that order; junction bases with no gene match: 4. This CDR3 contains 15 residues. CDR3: CASSPQGVRNQPQHF. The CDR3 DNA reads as TGTGCCAGCTCACCTCAGGGGGTACGCAATCAGCCCCAGCATTTT.

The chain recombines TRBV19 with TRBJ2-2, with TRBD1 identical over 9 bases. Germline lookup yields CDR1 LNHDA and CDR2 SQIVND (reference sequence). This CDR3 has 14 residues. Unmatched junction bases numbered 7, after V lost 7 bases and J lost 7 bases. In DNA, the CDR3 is TGTGCCAGTATGAGGGACAGGGTAGACGGGGAGCTGTTTTTT. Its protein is CASMRDRVDGELFF.

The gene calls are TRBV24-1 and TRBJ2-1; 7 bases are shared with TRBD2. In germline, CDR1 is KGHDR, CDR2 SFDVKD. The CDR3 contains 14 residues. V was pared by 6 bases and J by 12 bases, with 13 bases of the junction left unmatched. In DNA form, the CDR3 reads TGTGCCACCAGTAGCTCGCGGGGGAGCCCCGGGCAGTTCTTC. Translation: CATSSSRGSPGQFF.

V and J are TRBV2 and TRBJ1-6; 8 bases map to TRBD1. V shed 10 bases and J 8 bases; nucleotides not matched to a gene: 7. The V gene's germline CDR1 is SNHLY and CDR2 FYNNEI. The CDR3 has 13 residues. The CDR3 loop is CATQGARDSPLHF. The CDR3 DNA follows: TGTGCCACCCAGGGGGCACGGGATTCACCCCTCCACTTT.